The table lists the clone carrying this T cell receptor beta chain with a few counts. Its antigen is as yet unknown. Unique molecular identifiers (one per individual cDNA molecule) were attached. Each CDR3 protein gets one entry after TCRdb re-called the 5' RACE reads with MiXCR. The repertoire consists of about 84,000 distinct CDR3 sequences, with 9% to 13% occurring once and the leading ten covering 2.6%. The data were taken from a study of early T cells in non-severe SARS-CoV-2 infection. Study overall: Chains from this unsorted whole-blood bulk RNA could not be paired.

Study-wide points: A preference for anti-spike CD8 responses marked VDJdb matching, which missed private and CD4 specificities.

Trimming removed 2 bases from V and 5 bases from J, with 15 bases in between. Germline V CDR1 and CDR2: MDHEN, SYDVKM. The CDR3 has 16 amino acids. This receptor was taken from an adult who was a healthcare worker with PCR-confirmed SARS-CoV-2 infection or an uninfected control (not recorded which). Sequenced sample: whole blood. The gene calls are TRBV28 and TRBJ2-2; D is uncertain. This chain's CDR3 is CASSLPDLLLTGELFF. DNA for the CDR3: TGTGCCAGCAGTTTACCCGATCTCCTCTTAACCGGGGAGCTGTTTTTT.